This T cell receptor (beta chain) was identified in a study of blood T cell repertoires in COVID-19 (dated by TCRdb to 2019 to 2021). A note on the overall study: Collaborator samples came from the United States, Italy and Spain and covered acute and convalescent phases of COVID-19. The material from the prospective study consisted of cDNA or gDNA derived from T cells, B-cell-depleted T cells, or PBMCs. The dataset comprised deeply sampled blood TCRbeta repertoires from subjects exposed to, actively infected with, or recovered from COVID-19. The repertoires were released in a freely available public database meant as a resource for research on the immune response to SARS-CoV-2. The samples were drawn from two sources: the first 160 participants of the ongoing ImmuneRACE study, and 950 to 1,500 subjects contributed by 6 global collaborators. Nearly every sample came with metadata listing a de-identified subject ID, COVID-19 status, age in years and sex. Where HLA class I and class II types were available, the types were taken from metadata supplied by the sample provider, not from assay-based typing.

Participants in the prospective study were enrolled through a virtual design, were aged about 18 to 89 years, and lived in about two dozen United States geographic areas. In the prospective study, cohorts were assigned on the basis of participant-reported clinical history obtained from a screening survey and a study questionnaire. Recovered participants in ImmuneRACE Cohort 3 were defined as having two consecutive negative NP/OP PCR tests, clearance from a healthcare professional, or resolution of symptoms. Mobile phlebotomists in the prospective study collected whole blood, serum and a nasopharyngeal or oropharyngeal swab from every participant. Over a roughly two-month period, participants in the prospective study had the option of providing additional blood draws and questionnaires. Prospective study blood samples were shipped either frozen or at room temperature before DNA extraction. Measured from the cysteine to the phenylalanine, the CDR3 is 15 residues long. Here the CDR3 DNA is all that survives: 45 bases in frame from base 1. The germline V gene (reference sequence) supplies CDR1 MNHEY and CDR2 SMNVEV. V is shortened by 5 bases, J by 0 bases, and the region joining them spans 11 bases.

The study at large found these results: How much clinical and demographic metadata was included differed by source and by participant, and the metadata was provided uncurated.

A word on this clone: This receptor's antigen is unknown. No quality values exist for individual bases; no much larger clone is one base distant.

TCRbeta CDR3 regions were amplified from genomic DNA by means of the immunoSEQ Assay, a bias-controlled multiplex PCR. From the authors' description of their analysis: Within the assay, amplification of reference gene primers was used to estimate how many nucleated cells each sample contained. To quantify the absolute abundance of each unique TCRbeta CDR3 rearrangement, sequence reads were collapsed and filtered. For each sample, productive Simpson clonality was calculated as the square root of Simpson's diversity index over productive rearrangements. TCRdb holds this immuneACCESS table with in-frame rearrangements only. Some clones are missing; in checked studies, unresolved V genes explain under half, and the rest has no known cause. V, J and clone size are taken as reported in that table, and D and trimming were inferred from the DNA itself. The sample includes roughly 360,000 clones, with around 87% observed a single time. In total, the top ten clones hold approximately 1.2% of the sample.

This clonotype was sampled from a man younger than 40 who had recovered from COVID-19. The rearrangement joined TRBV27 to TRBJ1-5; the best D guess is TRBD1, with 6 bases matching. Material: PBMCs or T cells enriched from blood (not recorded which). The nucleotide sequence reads TGTGCCAGCAGTCCCCAGGGGACTAGCAATCAGCCCCAGCATTTT. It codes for CASSPQGTSNQPQHF.